These T cell receptor beta chains were read from a single sample in a study of T cells in Graves' hyperthyroidism and ophthalmopathy. TCRdb processed the multiplex PCR reads anew with MiXCR; each CDR3 protein has one entry. The profile shows hundreds of thousands of distinct CDR3 sequences, about 20% of them singletons. The sequenced sample was blood. The receptors derive from a middle-aged man with Graves' ophthalmopathy. The CDR3 runs from the conserved cysteine through the conserved F or W. A D gene is named only where the DNA matches it firmly. Only part of the rows carry a size: once, few, many, or a class if the clone is expanded.

clone_size	d_call	j_call	v_call	cdr3_nt	cdr3_aa
NA	NA	TRBJ1-1	TRBV29-1	TGCAGCGTTGAAGTTTCCGTCCATCGGGTTTTCTTT	CSVEVSVHRVFF
NA	TRBD1	TRBJ1-5	TRBV6-4	TGTGCCAGCACCTTGGGCAGGGGGATGAATCAGCCCCAGCATTTT	CASTLGRGMNQPQHF
NA	NA	TRBJ1-2	TRBV5-1	TGCGCCAGCAGCTTAGGGGAACCTAACTATGGCTACACCTTC	CASSLGEPNYGYTF
NA	TRBD1	TRBJ2-2	TRBV30	TGTGCCTGGTCAACCGGGACAGGGGCGGGTGGGCTGTTTTTT	CAWSTGTGAGGLFF
NA	NA	TRBJ2-7	TRBV30	TGTGCCTGGTGTGACCTGGGGCCCTACGAGCAGTACTTC	CAWCDLGPYEQYF
many	NA	TRBJ2-1	TRBV6-5	TGTGCCAGCAGTTACCATGGCTTAGAGGGGCAGTTCTTC	CASSYHGLEGQFF
few	NA	TRBJ2-3	TRBV7-3	TGTGCCAGCAGCAAAGCGGTTAGCACAGATACGCAGTATTTT	CASSKAVSTDTQYF
NA	NA	TRBJ2-7	TRBV12-3/TRBV12-4	TGTGCCAGCAGTTTAAGCTTGCAGCAGTACTTC	CASSLSLQQYF
few	TRBD2	TRBJ2-1	TRBV29-1	TGCAGCGTTGTTACTAGCGGGTCGAATGAGCAGTTCTTC	CSVVTSGSNEQFF
NA	NA	TRBJ1-2	TRBV28	TGTGCCAGCAGTCTGAGACACCTCTATGGCTACACCTTC	CASSLRHLYGYTF
NA	TRBD1	TRBJ1-2	TRBV19	TGTGCCAGTAGAAGGACAGGGGTCCATGGCTACACCTTC	CASRRTGVHGYTF
few	NA	TRBJ1-5	TRBV4-1	TGCGCCAGCAGCGCATATAGCAATCAGCCCCAGCATTTT	CASSAYSNQPQHF
many	NA	TRBJ1-2	TRBV28	TGTGCCAGCAGTTTAGGTGGAGGACTCTTCTATGGCTACACCTTC	CASSLGGGLFYGYTF
NA	TRBD2	TRBJ2-1	TRBV20-1	TGCAGTGCTAGAGAGGGCCTAGCGGGTCTACCCCGGGGTGAGCAGTTCTTC	CSAREGLAGLPRGEQFF
many	NA	TRBJ1-2	TRBV12-3/TRBV12-4	TGTGCCGTTGCCCAACAGGGACATGGCTACACCTTC	CAVAQQGHGYTF
few	NA	TRBJ1-6	TRBV2	TGTGCCAGCAGTGAGAGGGACTCCCCGTTTAATTCACCCCTCCACTTT	CASSERDSPFNSPLHF
many	NA	TRBJ2-3	TRBV5-1	TGCGCCAGCAGCTTGGTTGGGGGAGTCGGCACAGATACGCAGTATTTT	CASSLVGGVGTDTQYF
NA	NA	TRBJ1-4	TRBV30	TGTGCCTGGAGTGTGGGATCCGTCCAGGAAAAACTGTTTTTT	CAWSVGSVQEKLFF
few	NA	TRBJ2-4	TRBV12-5	TGTGCTAGTGGTTCCCCGACCAGGGCCGGACAAAACATTCAGTACTTC	CASGSPTRAGQNIQYF
NA	TRBD1	TRBJ1-5	TRBV30	TGTGCCTGGAGTACCCAGGGGGCGCGGGGTAGCAATCAGCCCCAGCATTTT	CAWSTQGARGSNQPQHF
NA	NA	TRBJ2-5	TRBV7-9	TGTGCCAGCAGCAGGGGGGCGACAGAGACCCAGTACTTC	CASSRGATETQYF
few	NA	TRBJ1-5	TRBV7-2	TGTGCCAGCAGCTCCCGGGGTAGTAGCAATCAGCCCCAGCATTTT	CASSSRGSSNQPQHF
NA	NA	TRBJ1-1	TRBV7-9	TGTGCCAGCAGCTTAGCGGTAGGGCTCCTCATGAACACTGAAGCTTTCTTT	CASSLAVGLLMNTEAFF
NA	NA	TRBJ1-5	TRBV27	TGTGCCAGCAGTTCCCTCCTGACAGATTATCAGCCCCAGCATTTT	CASSSLLTDYQPQHF
few	TRBD1	TRBJ1-2	TRBV2	TGTGCCAGCAGTGAAAGGGGGCGAGGCTACACCTTC	CASSERGRGYTF
few	NA	TRBJ2-3	TRBV9	TGTGCCAGCAGCGAAGGGCCCCGGTGGGAAGATACGCAGTATTTT	CASSEGPRWEDTQYF
few	TRBD1	TRBJ1-5	TRBV20-1	TGCAGTGCTACGGGACAGATCGACTATAGCAATCAGCCCCAGCATTTT	CSATGQIDYSNQPQHF
many	NA	TRBJ2-7	TRBV10-3	TGTGCCATCGAGGTGGGTGGTTCCTACGAGCAGTACTTC	CAIEVGGSYEQYF
few	NA	TRBJ2-7	TRBV9	TGTGCCAGCAGCGTAGCTGCGGGACCCTACGAGCAGTACTTC	CASSVAAGPYEQYF
NA	NA	TRBJ2-7	TRBV20-1	TGCAGTGCTACCCCGGACGGCTACGAGCAGTACTTC	CSATPDGYEQYF
NA	TRBD1	TRBJ2-7	TRBV29-1	TGCAGCACCCGACAGGGGGCTACCTACGAGCAGTACTTC	CSTRQGATYEQYF
many	TRBD1	TRBJ1-1	TRBV18	TGTGCCAGCTCACCAGGACAGGGGGGTAGCAACACTGAAGCTTTCTTT	CASSPGQGGSNTEAFF